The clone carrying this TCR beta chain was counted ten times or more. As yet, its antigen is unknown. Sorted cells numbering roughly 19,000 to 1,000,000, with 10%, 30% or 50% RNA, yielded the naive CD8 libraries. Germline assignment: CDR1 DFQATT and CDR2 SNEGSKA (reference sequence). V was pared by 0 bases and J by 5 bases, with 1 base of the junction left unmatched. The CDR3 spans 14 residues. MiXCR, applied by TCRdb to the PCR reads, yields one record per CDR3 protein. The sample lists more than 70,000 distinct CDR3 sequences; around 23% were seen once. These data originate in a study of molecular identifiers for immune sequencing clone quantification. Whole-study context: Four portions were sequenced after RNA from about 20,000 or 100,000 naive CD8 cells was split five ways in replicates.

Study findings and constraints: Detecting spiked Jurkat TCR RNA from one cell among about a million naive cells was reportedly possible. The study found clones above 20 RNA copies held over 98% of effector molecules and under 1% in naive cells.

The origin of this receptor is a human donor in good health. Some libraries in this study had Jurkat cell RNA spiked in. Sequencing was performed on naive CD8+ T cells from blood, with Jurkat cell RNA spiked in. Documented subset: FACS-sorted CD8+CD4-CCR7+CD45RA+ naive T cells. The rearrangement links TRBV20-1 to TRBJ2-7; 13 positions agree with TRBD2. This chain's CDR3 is CSAREGLAGDEQYF. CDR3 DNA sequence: TGCAGTGCTAGAGAAGGACTAGCGGGGGACGAGCAGTACTTC.